The clone carrying this TCR beta chain was counted many times. No antigen is known for it. This record comes from a study of T cell repertoires in cytomegalovirus infection. Across the study: Public TCR beta signatures marked donors with CMV infection and the matching HLA. Study-level points and caveats: Individuals carrying CMV plus the relevant HLA were identified by cumulative frequency of public TCR beta families.

Trimming left V 5 bases short and J 1 base short, with 20 bases between. The CDR3 has 17 residues. Germline V gene data show CDR1 as SGHAT and CDR2 as FQNNGV. TCRdb processed the reads anew with MiXCR; each CDR3 protein has one entry. The repertoire holds 200,000 or so distinct CDR3 sequences, approximately 19% seen once, with 2.5% to 3% in the top ten. Sequenced material: PBMCs. This TCR was recovered from a human donor in good health (CMV status not recorded). Some clones in this sample may be carry-over from other donors' samples. The rearrangement joins TRBV11-2 to TRBJ1-1; D possibly corresponds to TRBD1 (5 bases). Here the CDR3 DNA reads TGTGCCAGCAGCCAAAACCTACAGGTAACCGAGAACACTGAAGCTTTCTTT. Translated: CASSQNLQVTENTEAFF.